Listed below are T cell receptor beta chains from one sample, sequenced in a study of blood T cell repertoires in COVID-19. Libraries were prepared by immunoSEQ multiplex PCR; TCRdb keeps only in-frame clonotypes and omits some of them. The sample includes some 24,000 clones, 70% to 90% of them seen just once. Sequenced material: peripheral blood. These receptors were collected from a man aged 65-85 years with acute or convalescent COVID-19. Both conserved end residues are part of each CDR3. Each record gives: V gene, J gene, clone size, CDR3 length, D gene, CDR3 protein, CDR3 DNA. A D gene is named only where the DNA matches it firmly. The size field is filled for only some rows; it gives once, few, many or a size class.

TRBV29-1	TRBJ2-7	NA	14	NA	CSVVRASGGLEQYF	TGCAGCGTTGTTAGGGCGTCGGGCGGGCTCGAGCAGTACTTC
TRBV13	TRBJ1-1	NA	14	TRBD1	CASSQGQGNTEAFF	TGTGCCAGCAGCCAGGGACAGGGGAACACTGAAGCTTTCTTT
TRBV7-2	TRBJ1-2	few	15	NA	CASSLRQDPLYGYTF	TGTGCCAGCAGCTTAAGACAGGACCCTCTCTATGGCTACACCTTC
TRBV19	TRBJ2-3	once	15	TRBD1	CASSTQGLRTDTQYF	TGTGCCAGTAGTACACAGGGGCTCCGCACAGATACGCAGTATTTT
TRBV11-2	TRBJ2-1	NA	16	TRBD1	CASSYLTGSSYNEQFF	TGTGCCAGCAGCTACTTGACAGGGAGCTCCTACAATGAGCAGTTCTTC
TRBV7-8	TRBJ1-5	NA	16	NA	CASSSRRALSNQPQHF	TGTGCCAGCAGCTCAAGGAGGGCCCTTAGCAATCAGCCCCAGCATTTT
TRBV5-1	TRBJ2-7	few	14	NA	CASSLEHLATNQYF	TGCGCCAGCAGCTTGGAGCATTTAGCTACGAATCAGTACTTC
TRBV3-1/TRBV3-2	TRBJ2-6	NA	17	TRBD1	CASSQVWDRAGANVLTF	TGTGCCAGCAGCCAAGTGTGGGACAGGGCTGGGGCCAACGTCCTGACTTTC
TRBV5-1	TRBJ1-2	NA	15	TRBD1	CASSLFTGGAGGYTF	TGCGCCAGCAGCTTGTTCACAGGGGGCGCAGGTGGCTACACCTTC
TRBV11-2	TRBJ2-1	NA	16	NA	CASSVYGGGAPNEQFF	TGTGCCAGCAGCGTCTATGGAGGGGGCGCTCCCAATGAGCAGTTCTTC
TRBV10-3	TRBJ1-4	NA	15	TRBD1	CAISGSTGGSEKLFF	TGTGCCATCAGTGGGTCTACAGGGGGGAGTGAAAAACTGTTTTTT
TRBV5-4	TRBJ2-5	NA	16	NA	CASSRELVMRTETQYF	TGTGCCAGCAGCAGAGAGTTGGTCATGAGAACGGAGACCCAGTACTTC
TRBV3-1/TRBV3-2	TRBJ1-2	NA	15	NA	CASSQDAQINYGYTF	TGTGCCAGCAGCCAAGATGCCCAGATTAACTATGGCTACACCTTC
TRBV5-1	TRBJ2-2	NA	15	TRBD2	CASSRTSGNTGELFF	TGCGCCAGCAGCCGGACTAGCGGCAACACCGGGGAGCTGTTTTTT
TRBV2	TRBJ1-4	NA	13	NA	CATRTEYNEKLFF	TGTGCCACCCGGACAGAATATAATGAAAAACTGTTTTTT
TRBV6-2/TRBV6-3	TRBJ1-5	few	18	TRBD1	CASSTGTGGLRSNQPQHF	TGTGCCAGCAGTACCGGGACAGGGGGTTTGAGGAGCAATCAGCCCCAGCATTTT
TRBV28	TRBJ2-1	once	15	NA	CASSFARQDYNEQFF	TGTGCCAGCAGTTTCGCGCGACAGGACTACAATGAGCAGTTCTTC
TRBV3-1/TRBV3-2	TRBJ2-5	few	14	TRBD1	CASSQEGGWETQYF	TGTGCCAGCAGCCAAGAAGGGGGCTGGGAGACCCAGTACTTC
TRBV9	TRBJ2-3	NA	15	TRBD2	CASSPLAGGGDTQYF	TGTGCCAGCAGCCCCCTAGCGGGAGGTGGAGATACGCAGTATTTT
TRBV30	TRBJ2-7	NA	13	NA	CAWSLWSSYEQYF	TGTGCCTGGAGTTTGTGGAGCTCCTACGAGCAGTACTTC
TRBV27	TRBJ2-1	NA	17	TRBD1	CASSLKAWAGGLNEQFF	TGTGCCAGCAGTTTAAAAGCGTGGGCAGGGGGCCTCAATGAGCAGTTCTTC
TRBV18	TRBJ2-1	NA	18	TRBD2	CASSPLGPRGGFGNEQFF	TGTGCCAGCTCACCACTTGGTCCCCGGGGGGGGTTCGGCAATGAGCAGTTCTTC
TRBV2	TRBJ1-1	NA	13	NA	CASTNNRNTEAFF	TGTGCCAGCACCAACAACAGGAACACTGAAGCTTTCTTT
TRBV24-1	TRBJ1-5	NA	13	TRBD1	CATSDWGQPPQHF	TGTGCCACCAGTGATTGGGGACAGCCGCCCCAGCATTTT
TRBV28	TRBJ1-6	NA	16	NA	CASIGPDSIYNSPLHF	TGTGCCAGCATCGGCCCGGACAGCATTTATAATTCACCCCTCCACTTT
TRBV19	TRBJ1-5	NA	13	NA	CASRDRSNQPQHF	TGTGCCAGTAGAGACAGAAGCAATCAGCCCCAGCATTTT
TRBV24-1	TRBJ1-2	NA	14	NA	CATSDLGPAGGYTF	TGTGCCACCAGTGATTTGGGGCCCGCGGGGGGCTACACCTTC
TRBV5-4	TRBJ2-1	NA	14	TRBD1	CASSAQGMHNEQFF	TGTGCCAGCAGCGCACAGGGGATGCACAATGAGCAGTTCTTC
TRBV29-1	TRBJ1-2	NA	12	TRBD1	CSVWTGEGGYTF	TGCAGCGTTTGGACAGGGGAGGGTGGCTACACCTTC
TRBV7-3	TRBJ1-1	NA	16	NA	CASSLNGPPRGTEAFF	TGTGCCAGCAGCTTAAACGGACCTCCCAGAGGGACTGAAGCTTTCTTT
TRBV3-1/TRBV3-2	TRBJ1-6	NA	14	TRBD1	CASSHGQGGSPLHF	TGTGCCAGCAGCCACGGACAGGGAGGTTCACCCCTCCACTTT
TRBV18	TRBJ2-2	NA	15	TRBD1	CASSQDRGPAGELFF	TGTGCCAGCTCACAAGACAGGGGGCCCGCCGGGGAGCTGTTTTTT
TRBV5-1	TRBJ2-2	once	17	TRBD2	CASSFPSLAGVGGELFF	TGCGCCAGCAGCTTTCCCTCTCTAGCGGGAGTAGGTGGGGAGCTGTTTTTT
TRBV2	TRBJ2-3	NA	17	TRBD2	CASSIQYGLVLADTQYF	TGTGCCAGCAGTATACAGTACGGACTAGTATTGGCAGATACGCAGTATTTT
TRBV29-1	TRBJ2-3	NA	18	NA	CSVEDRQPNKGGTDTQYF	TGCAGCGTTGAAGATCGACAGCCAAACAAAGGTGGCACAGATACGCAGTATTTT
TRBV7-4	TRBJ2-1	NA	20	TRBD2	CASLPSGIAGGPVCYNEQFF	TGTGCCAGCCTCCCCTCGGGGATAGCGGGAGGGCCAGTGTGCTACAATGAGCAGTTCTTC
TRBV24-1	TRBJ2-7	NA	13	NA	CATSDGGLYKQYF	TGTGCCACCAGTGATGGGGGCCTCTACAAGCAGTACTTC
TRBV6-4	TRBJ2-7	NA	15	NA	CASSGTRRSSYEQYF	TGTGCCAGCAGTGGGACAAGACGGTCCTCCTACGAGCAGTACTTC
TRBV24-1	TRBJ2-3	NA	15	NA	CATSDYTGPTDTQYF	TGTGCCACCAGTGACTATACAGGCCCCACAGATACGCAGTATTTT
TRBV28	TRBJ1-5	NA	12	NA	CASSLASQPQHF	TGTGCCAGCAGTTTAGCCAGTCAGCCCCAGCATTTT
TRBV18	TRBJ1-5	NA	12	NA	CASSGGVEPQHF	TGTGCCAGCTCCGGGGGTGTGGAGCCCCAGCATTTT
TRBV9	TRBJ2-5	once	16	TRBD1	CASSLNGQGYQETQYF	TGTGCCAGCAGCTTAAACGGACAGGGGTATCAAGAGACCCAGTACTTC
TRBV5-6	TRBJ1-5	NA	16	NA	CASSMGGAPGNQPQHF	TGTGCCAGCTCCATGGGTGGGGCGCCGGGCAATCAGCCCCAGCATTTT
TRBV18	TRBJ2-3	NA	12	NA	CASSPLGDTQYF	TGTGCCAGCTCCCCCCTCGGGGATACGCAGTATTTT
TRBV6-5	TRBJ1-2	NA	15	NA	CASGVKVGRGDGYTF	TGTGCCAGCGGGGTCAAAGTGGGGAGGGGAGATGGCTACACCTTC
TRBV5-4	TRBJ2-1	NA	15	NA	CASSLGGPSYNEQFF	TGTGCCAGCAGCTTGGGGGGGCCAAGTTACAATGAGCAGTTCTTC
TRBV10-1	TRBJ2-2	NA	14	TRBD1	CASRLDRYTGELFF	TGCGCCAGCAGGTTGGACAGGTACACCGGGGAGCTGTTTTTT
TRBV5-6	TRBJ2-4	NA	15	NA	CASNQIQANKNIQYF	TGTGCCAGCAACCAAATACAGGCAAACAAAAACATTCAGTACTTC
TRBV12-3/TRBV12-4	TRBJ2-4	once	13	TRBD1	CASSGQGGDIQYF	TGTGCCAGCAGTGGACAGGGGGGGGACATTCAGTACTTC
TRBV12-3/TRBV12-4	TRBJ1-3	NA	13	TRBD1	CASSKGQGNTIYF	TGTGCCAGCAGTAAGGGACAGGGAAACACCATATATTTT
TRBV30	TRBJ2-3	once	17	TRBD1	CAWSKNGDRLSTDTQYF	TGTGCCTGGAGTAAAAACGGGGACAGACTGAGCACAGATACGCAGTATTTT
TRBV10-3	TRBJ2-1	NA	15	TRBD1	CAISEEGAGNNEQFF	TGTGCCATCAGTGAAGAGGGGGCAGGAAACAATGAGCAGTTCTTC
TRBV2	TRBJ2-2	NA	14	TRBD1	CASSGQVNTGELFF	TGTGCCAGCAGCGGACAGGTGAACACCGGGGAGCTGTTTTTT
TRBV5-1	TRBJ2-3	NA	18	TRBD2	CASSSRTSGRYSTDTQYF	TGCGCCAGCAGCTCCCGGACTAGCGGGAGGTATAGCACAGATACGCAGTATTTT
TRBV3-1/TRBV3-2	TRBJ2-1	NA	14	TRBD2	CASSLGLQSIGQFF	TGTGCCAGCAGCCTGGGACTACAAAGCATTGGGCAGTTCTTC
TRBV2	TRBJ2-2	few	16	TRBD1	CASKDRGVLNTGELFF	TGTGCCAGCAAAGACAGGGGAGTCCTCAACACCGGGGAGCTGTTTTTT
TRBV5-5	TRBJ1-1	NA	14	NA	CASSGIQGDTEAFF	TGTGCCAGCAGCGGAATTCAGGGTGACACTGAAGCTTTCTTT
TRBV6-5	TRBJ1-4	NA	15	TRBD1	CATGRGTATNEKLFF	TGTGCCACCGGTAGGGGGACAGCAACTAATGAAAAACTGTTTTTT